This record covers a single T cell receptor beta chain. Data came from immunoSEQ multiplex PCR; TCRdb stores just in-frame clones and leaves some out. The repertoire holds about 220,000 clones, roughly 87% seen once, with 1.9% in the top ten. The data stem from a study of blood T cell repertoires in COVID-19. Deletions cut 5 bases from V and 5 bases from J, with 21 bases between. This CDR3 has 16 amino acids. Germline V gives CDR1 SEHNR, CDR2 FQNEAQ (reference sequence). The material sequenced was peripheral blood. The chain joins TRBV7-9 to TRBJ1-1; D unresolved. This sequence was found in a man aged 40-50 years with active or convalescent COVID-19. The CDR3 coding sequence is TGTGCCAGCAGCCGATCTCCCGGGTGGGTTGGGACTGAAGCTTTCTTT. The encoded protein is CASSRSPGWVGTEAFF.